Each of the 8 T cell receptor beta chains below was sequenced from the same sample in a study of tumor and adjacent non-tumor tissue in lung cancer (dated by TCRdb to 2016 to 2019). RNA was isolated from bulk unsorted tissue, and RNA quality was assessed with a NanoDrop ND-1000 and an Agilent 2100. The method was multiplex PCR. The data were produced on an Illumina HiSeq 2500. TCRbeta libraries were built by three rounds of nested PCR using primers (Table S4), following protocols modified from ARM-PCR. TCRdb reworked the public reads: Q25 trimming with fastp, MiXCR clone assembly, productive beta chains retained. Every CDR3 protein is listed once, alongside the most common genes and DNA of its rows. Here the sample has 70,000 to 90,000 distinct CDR3 sequences; 65% to 90% occur a single time. Together, the top ten hold approximately 12% of the sample. Material for sequencing was lung tumor tissue. These receptor sequences come from a woman in her fifties or sixties with non-small cell lung cancer.

On this clonotype: Its ends do not fully match the called genes, so a read error is possible. The chain joins TRBV12-3 or TRBV12-4 to TRBJ2-5; D is ambiguous. The CDR3 has 11 residues. In DNA, the CDR3 is TGTGCCAGCTGTTTCGAAGAGACTCAGTACTTC. Translation gives CASCFEETQYF.

In its sample, this clonotype was seen once. The chain is built from TRBV11-1 and TRBJ2-7, with unresolved D. V lost 6 bases and J lost 3, with 12 bases in between. Per the germline V gene, CDR1 is SGHAT and CDR2 is FQDESV (reference sequence). The CDR3 has 13 residues. The CDR3 nucleotides read TGTGCCAGCAGGCTAGGTGGTGACTACGAGCAGTACTTC. Its translation is CASRLGGDYEQYF.

A remark on this clonotype: The final CDR3 position lacks the conserved phenylalanine or tryptophan, pointing to a likely read error. The chain is built from TRBV12-3 or TRBV12-4 and TRBJ2-5; 7 bases map to TRBD2. V trimming: 2 bases; J trimming: 7 bases; junction bases outside the gene matches: 4. CDR3 size: 13 residues. In DNA, the CDR3 is TGTGCCAGCAGTTTAAGTCCGGGAGGGACCCAGTACTAC. It translates to CASSLSPGGTQYY.

In this sample, this clonotype turned up a few times. No conserved phenylalanine or tryptophan is present at the end of the CDR3, so a read error is the likely explanation. The chain carries TRBV11-2 and TRBJ2-1; D not resolved. Per germline, CDR1 SGHAT and CDR2 FQNNGV. This CDR3 spans 12 amino acids. The germline V and J ends were trimmed by 9 bases and 8 bases, with 14 bases remaining between them. CDR3 coding DNA: TGTGCCAGGAGCCCCTCCGGTTATGAGCAGTTCTTG. This sequence encodes CARSPSGYEQFL.

Regarding this clonotype: This CDR3 fails to terminate in the conserved phenylalanine or tryptophan, so it likely reflects a read error. This chain links TRBV29-1 with TRBJ2-1; D not resolved. Per the germline V gene, CDR1 is SQVTM and CDR2 is ANQGSEA. The CDR3 sequence is 16 residues long. The DNA for the CDR3 is TGCAGCATTGAAGATCGCCAGTGGGGCTCCTACAATGAGCAGTTCTTA. It encodes CSIEDRQWGSYNEQFL.

On this clonotype itself: At one of its ends the junction is not consistent with the germline gene, which may arise from a read error. This chain links TRBV6-1 with TRBJ2-2; D gene unclear. The CDR3 spans 16 residues. The germline CDR1 and CDR2 sequences are MNHNS and SASEGT. CDR3 protein: CDSSQRSTANIGELFF. CDR3 coding DNA: TGTGACAGCAGTCAAAGATCTACAGCGAACATCGGGGAGCTGTTTTTT.

Of note for this clonotype: One end of the junction is discordant with germline, which a read error may explain. V usage is TRBV6-1 and J usage is TRBJ2-7; the D gene is possibly TRBD1 (6 bases). Germline CDR1 MNHNS, CDR2 SASEGT. CDR3 length: 13 amino acids. The DNA of the CDR3 is TGTGCCATCAGTGAAACAGGGATCCACGAGCAGTACTTT. Protein: CAISETGIHEQYF.

In the case of this clonotype: The missing conserved phenylalanine or tryptophan at the end of this CDR3 makes a read error likely. This chain connects TRBV11-2 to TRBJ2-5, with a weak D call TRBD1 (6 bases). Germline values: CDR1 SGHAT, CDR2 FQNNGV. This CDR3 comprises 12 residues. CDR3 DNA sequence: TGTGCCACCAGCCTTACAGGGAAGGCCCAGTACTTA. Protein: CATSLTGKAQYL.